The 21 T cell receptor beta chains reported below all come from one sample, sequenced in a study of T-cell memory formation after mild COVID-19. TCRdb redid the calling of the 5' RACE reads with MiXCR, one entry per CDR3 protein. The sample holds 100,000 or so distinct CDR3 sequences, roughly 10% seen once. Sequencing was performed on PBMCs or a T cell subset sorted from them (not recorded which). The receptors were sampled from a man between 18 and 29 years old who had mild COVID-19 (a few samples of this study predate the infection). Cell type and time point are not known.

The chain couples TRBV4-3 to TRBJ2-5, with D perhaps assigned TRBD1 or TRBD2 (5 bases each). With 0 bases removed from V and 5 bases from J, the gap between germline ends came to 10 bases. This CDR3 region has 14 residues. Germline V gene lookup returns CDR1 LGHNA and CDR2 YSLEER. The CDR3 loop is CASSQDPGQETQYF. The CDR3 DNA reads as TGCGCCAGCAGCCAAGATCCGGGGCAGGAGACCCAGTACTTC.

This clonotype was seen only a few times. The chain joins TRBV6-2 or TRBV6-3 to TRBJ1-1; D remains unclear. V lost 2 bases and J 11 bases, leaving 18 bases between the germline ends. The CDR3 loop spans 14 amino acids. The V gene's germline CDR1 is MNHEY and CDR2 SVGEGT. CDR3 sequence reads: CASSYPYLQVGAFF. The CDR3 DNA is TGTGCCAGCAGTTACCCTTACCTCCAGGTCGGGGCTTTCTTT.

In its sample, this clonotype was seen many times. The gene calls are TRBV7-9 and TRBJ2-1; perhaps TRBD1 as D (5 bases). The CDR3 totals 13 residues. V lost 5 bases to trimming and J lost 4 bases, with 9 bases between them. CDR1 SEHNR and CDR2 FQNEAQ come from the germline V gene (reference sequence). The DNA for the CDR3 is TGTGCCAGCAGCCGACCAGGGTACAATGAGCAGTTCTTC. This codes for CASSRPGYNEQFF.

V gene TRBV7-3 combines with J gene TRBJ2-3; D might be TRBD1 or TRBD2, each matching 5 bases. This CDR3 spans 15 amino acids. The V end was cut by 4 bases, the J end by 2 bases, with 13 bases between. Germline CDR1 reads SGHTA; CDR2 reads FQGTGA. CDR3 in DNA: TGTGCCAGCAGCTCAGACTGGGACCACACAGATACGCAGTATTTT. It is translated as CASSSDWDHTDTQYF.

The chain employs TRBV29-1 and TRBJ1-4; tentative D call: TRBD1 (5 bases). The V end was cut by 1 base, the J end by 3 bases, with 9 bases between. Germline V CDR1 and CDR2: SQVTM, ANQGSEA. CDR3 length: 14 residues. In DNA, the CDR3 is TGCAGCGTTGAAGCCGGGACCTCTAATGAAAAACTGTTTTTT. This sequence encodes CSVEAGTSNEKLFF.

The J gene is TRBJ1-2, the V gene TRBV25-1; tentative D call: TRBD1 (5 bases). Germline V lookup: CDR1 MGHDK, CDR2 SYGVNS. This CDR3 has 12 residues. Deletions cut 8 bases from V and 8 bases from J, with 15 bases between. The CDR3 spells CASGEGAWGYTF. The CDR3 DNA reads TGTGCCAGCGGGGAAGGGGCCTGGGGCTACACCTTC.

There are a few counts of this clonotype. The chain links TRBV2 to TRBJ2-5, with 8 nucleotides matching TRBD1. The CDR3 runs to 14 residues. With V trimmed by 4 bases and J by 5 bases, 6 bases remained unmatched. Germline V gene sequence: CDR1 SNHLY, CDR2 FYNNEI. Written as DNA, the CDR3 is TGTGCCAGCAGTGGTCAGGGGGCCGGGGAGACCCAGTACTTC. Its protein is CASSGQGAGETQYF.

V usage is TRBV7-9 and J usage is TRBJ2-7; D gene uncertain. This CDR3 has 15 residues. Germline V lookup: CDR1 SEHNR, CDR2 FQNEAQ (reference sequence). The V gene lost 4 bases and the J gene lost 4 bases, with 17 bases spanning the gap. CDR3 in DNA: TGTGCCAGCAGCTCCACCAAGGGTCAAGGATACGAGCAGTACTTC. This codes for CASSSTKGQGYEQYF.

The CDR3 nucleotides are TGCGCCAGCAGCCAAGCTCAAAGTCCCACTACAGATACGCAGTATTTT. Protein: CASSQAQSPTTDTQYF. The chain joins TRBV4-1 to TRBJ2-3; D gene uncertain. Germline V gene data show CDR1 as MGHRA and CDR2 as YSYEKL. The V end was cut by 1 base, the J end by 3 bases, with 14 bases between. CDR3 length: 16 amino acids.

This chain connects TRBV7-9 to TRBJ2-5; D possibly corresponds to TRBD1 (6 bases). Trimming removed 1 base from V and 3 bases from J, with 15 bases in between. This CDR3 comprises 16 residues. The germline V gene encodes CDR1 SEHNR and CDR2 FQNEAQ (reference sequence). CDR3 region: CASSLVATGSEETQYF. The CDR3, as DNA: TGTGCCAGCAGCTTAGTGGCTACAGGGTCAGAAGAGACCCAGTACTTC.

This chain joins TRBV2 and TRBJ2-7, with D unclear. V dropped 4 bases and J dropped 3 bases, with 19 bases sitting between them. The germline V gene encodes CDR1 SNHLY and CDR2 FYNNEI. The CDR3 spans 16 residues. The CDR3 reads CASSAGYHTRRYEQYF. For the CDR3, the DNA is TGTGCCAGCAGTGCAGGCTATCACACAAGGCGCTACGAGCAGTACTTC.

This clonotype showed up just a few times. The rearrangement links TRBV27 to TRBJ1-4; D remains unclear. Trimming shortened V by 4 bases and J by 8 bases, and 14 bases separated the two germline ends. There are 14 residues in the CDR3. Germline assignment: CDR1 MNHEY and CDR2 SMNVEV (reference sequence). This CDR3 reads CASSSLGSEEKLFF. The CDR3 bases are TGTGCCAGCAGTTCTTTGGGTTCGGAGGAAAAACTGTTTTTT. The full variable domain, rest sourced from reference TRBV27 and TRBJ1-4, is EAQVTQNPRYLITVTGKKLTVTCSQNMNHEYMSWYRQDPGLGLRQIYYSMNVEVTDKGDVPEGYKVSRKEKRNFPLILESPSPNQTSLYFCASSSLGSEEKLFFGSGTQLSVL.

The chain has TRBV7-3 and TRBJ2-2, with unresolved D. CDR1 is SGHTA and CDR2 is FQGTGA in the germline V gene. This CDR3 is built from 13 residues. V was cut by 1 base and J by 6 bases, with 6 bases left in between. DNA of the CDR3: TGTGCCAGCAGCTTAATGGCAGCCGGGGAGCTGTTTTTT. Amino acids: CASSLMAAGELFF.

V is TRBV12-3 or TRBV12-4 and J is TRBJ2-3, with a weak D call TRBD1 (7 bases). This CDR3 spans 12 amino acids. Trimming cost V 7 bases and J 6 bases, with 11 bases left between them. Here the CDR3 DNA reads TGTGCCAGCAATGCAGGGGGGGATACGCAGTATTTT. Encoded protein: CASNAGGDTQYF.

The chain recombines TRBV7-9 with TRBJ2-3; a possible D gene is TRBD2 (5 bases). CDR3 size: 17 residues. Germline CDR1 and CDR2: SEHNR and FQNEAQ (reference sequence). Deletions cut 5 bases from V and 2 bases from J, with 20 bases between. The CDR3 protein is CASSPLSGESPTDTQYF. The DNA for the CDR3 is TGTGCCAGCAGCCCCTTATCCGGGGAATCGCCCACAGATACGCAGTATTTT.

In its sample, this clonotype was seen a few times. The chain is built from TRBV20-1 and TRBJ1-5; 7 bases agree with TRBD1. V trimming: 6 bases; J trimming: 2 bases; junction bases outside the gene matches: 7. Germline assignment: CDR1 DFQATT and CDR2 SNEGSKA (reference sequence). The CDR3 sequence is 14 residues long. The CDR3 loop reads CSARQGWGNQPQHF. CDR3 bases: TGCAGTGCCAGACAGGGTTGGGGCAATCAGCCCCAGCATTTT.

This clonotype was seen a few times. The chain couples TRBV7-2 to TRBJ2-2; no firm D call. V was pared by 4 bases and J by 6 bases, with 12 bases between. This CDR3 contains 14 residues. Germline V lookup: CDR1 SGHTA, CDR2 FQGNSA. The CDR3 is CASSYMGWSGELFF. CDR3 nucleotide sequence: TGTGCCAGCAGCTACATGGGTTGGTCCGGGGAGCTGTTTTTT.

This chain links TRBV7-9 with TRBJ1-1, with 10 bases fitting TRBD1. Losses at the gene ends were 5 bases for V and 1 base for J; bases not matched to a gene: 10. The CDR3 runs 17 residues. In germline, CDR1 is SEHNR, CDR2 FQNEAQ (reference sequence). CDR3 protein: CASSPETGGLGNTEAFF. The DNA of the CDR3 is TGTGCCAGCAGCCCGGAGACAGGGGGCTTAGGGAACACTGAAGCTTTCTTT.

This clonotype was counted between two and nine times. This chain uses TRBV7-8 with TRBJ1-5; possible D gene TRBD1, 5 bases. CDR3 size: 14 residues. V was clipped by 5 bases and J by 4 bases, with 12 bases between them. Germline V gene sequence: CDR1 SGHVS, CDR2 FQNEAQ. CDR3 in DNA: TGTGCCAGCAGCCTCGCGGACACTAATCAGCCCCAGCATTTT. Protein: CASSLADTNQPQHF.

This clonotype was observed a few times. The V call is TRBV28, the J call TRBJ2-1; D unclear. This CDR3 comprises 12 residues. V shed 5 bases and J shed 8 bases, with 10 bases lying between them. Germline V gene sequence: CDR1 MDHEN, CDR2 SYDVKM. This CDR3 reads CASSSELDEQFF. The CDR3 region has the DNA TGTGCCAGCAGTAGCGAGCTCGATGAGCAGTTCTTC.

This clonotype was counted only a few times. The chain joins TRBV28 to TRBJ1-1, with D maybe TRBD1 (6 bases). Trimming cost V 6 bases and J 4 bases, with 18 bases left between them. Germline values: CDR1 MDHEN, CDR2 SYDVKM. The CDR3 covers 15 residues. The DNA for the CDR3 is TGTGCCAGCAGCGAAGCGGGGGGCGTGATCACTGAAGCTTTCTTT. This translates into CASSEAGGVITEAFF.